A selection of T cell receptor beta chains follows, all from one sample in a study of cytomegalovirus exposure and HLA in healthy donors. TCRdb keeps only in-frame clones here, not all; method: immunoSEQ multiplex PCR. The data hold 110,000 to 150,000 clones, with over 70% observed a single time. Source material: PBMCs. The receptors come from a woman aged 35 to 49 in good health and CMV-seronegative. The CDR3 runs from the conserved cysteine through the conserved F or W. The order of the fields is D gene, clone size, V gene, J gene, CDR3 protein, CDR3 DNA. D genes are given only for firm matches. Clone size is shown for a subset of rows, as once, few, many or a class of expanded clone.

d_gene: TRBD1
abundance: few
v_gene: TRBV6-5
j_gene: TRBJ2-7
CDR3aa: CASRRDRGGYEQYF
CDR3nt: TGTGCCAGCAGGCGGGACAGGGGGGGGTACGAGCAGTACTTC

d_gene: -
abundance: few
v_gene: TRBV7-9
j_gene: TRBJ2-3
CDR3aa: CASGETTTDTQYF
CDR3nt: TGTGCCAGCGGCGAGACAACCACAGATACGCAGTATTTT

d_gene: -
abundance: -
v_gene: TRBV30
j_gene: TRBJ1-1
CDR3aa: CAWRDRWNTEAFF
CDR3nt: TGTGCCTGGAGGGACAGATGGAACACTGAAGCTTTCTTT

d_gene: TRBD2
abundance: -
v_gene: TRBV6-5
j_gene: TRBJ2-3
CDR3aa: CASSLSGASTDTQYF
CDR3nt: TGTGCCAGCAGTCTGAGCGGGGCCAGCACAGATACGCAGTATTTT

d_gene: TRBD2
abundance: -
v_gene: TRBV11-2
j_gene: TRBJ2-3
CDR3aa: CASSLGALAGVDTQYF
CDR3nt: TGTGCCAGCAGCTTAGGCGCACTAGCGGGAGTTGATACGCAGTATTTT

d_gene: TRBD1
abundance: -
v_gene: TRBV6-5
j_gene: TRBJ2-5
CDR3aa: CASSRQGDETQYF
CDR3nt: TGTGCCAGCAGTAGACAGGGTGACGAGACCCAGTACTTC

d_gene: -
abundance: -
v_gene: TRBV29-1
j_gene: TRBJ1-1
CDR3aa: CSGLPTVNTEAFF
CDR3nt: TGCAGCGGACTGCCGACGGTGAACACTGAAGCTTTCTTT

d_gene: TRBD1
abundance: -
v_gene: TRBV7-9
j_gene: TRBJ1-2
CDR3aa: CASSATGGRVNYGYTF
CDR3nt: TGTGCCAGCAGCGCTACAGGGGGCAGAGTTAACTATGGCTACACCTTC

d_gene: -
abundance: -
v_gene: TRBV28
j_gene: TRBJ2-1
CDR3aa: CASSVIFGGGVYNEQFF
CDR3nt: TGTGCCAGCAGTGTTATATTCGGAGGTGGGGTATACAATGAGCAGTTCTTC

d_gene: TRBD1
abundance: -
v_gene: TRBV19
j_gene: TRBJ2-5
CDR3aa: CASGTGSSEETQYF
CDR3nt: TGTGCCAGCGGGACAGGGAGTTCTGAAGAGACCCAGTACTTC

d_gene: -
abundance: -
v_gene: TRBV6-5
j_gene: TRBJ2-5
CDR3aa: CASSYAALLAAPQYF
CDR3nt: TGTGCCAGCAGTTACGCGGCTCTTTTAGCGGCGCCCCAGTACTTC

d_gene: TRBD2
abundance: -
v_gene: TRBV5-6
j_gene: TRBJ2-3
CDR3aa: CASSIVLAGLGDTQYF
CDR3nt: TGTGCCAGCAGCATTGTTCTAGCGGGATTAGGAGATACGCAGTATTTT

d_gene: -
abundance: -
v_gene: TRBV18
j_gene: TRBJ1-5
CDR3aa: CASSPGRGDQPQHF
CDR3nt: TGTGCCAGCTCACCAGGCAGGGGAGATCAGCCCCAGCATTTT